This T cell receptor beta chain was sequenced during a study of OX40 agonist ivuxolimab in advanced cancers. Patients were ineligible given autoimmune disease history or systemic immunosuppression. Trimming shortened V by 5 bases and J by 2 bases, and 9 bases separated the two germline ends. Germline V gene data show CDR1 as SEHNR and CDR2 as FQNEAQ (reference sequence). The CDR3 length is 14 residues. Clones were sequenced by immunoSEQ multiplex PCR, and TCRdb holds only the in-frame ones, with some missing. The profile shows around 40,000 clones, about 85% of them singletons. The input for sequencing was CD4+ or CD8+ T cells sorted from blood, taken in a trial of the OX40 agonist ivuxolimab. J is TRBJ2-2 and V is TRBV7-9; no clear D. This TCR was sampled from an adult with an advanced solid tumor such as melanoma, head and neck, liver or kidney cancer. The CDR3 region has the DNA TGTGCCAGCAGCCCCGCCCTCAACACCGGGGAGCTGTTTTTT. Amino acid sequence: CASSPALNTGELFF.